This T cell receptor beta chain was sequenced in a study of shared clonotypes between healthy human individuals (dated by TCRdb to 2020 to 2021). About the full investigation: The cohort included three men and a couple of women between 18 and 49 years of age. Libraries were prepared and TCR repertoires were sequenced by different laboratories using diverse techniques, in order to increase sequencing depth and limit assay-specific biases. To estimate repertoire size and how much clonotypes are shared between individuals, the study performed deep sequencing of blood TCR repertoires from roughly five healthy adults. For each donor, three plates each were used for CD4 naive and CD4 memory, two plates were used for CD8 naive, and one plate was used for CD8 memory. Leukapheresis yielded between about 0.9 and 9 billion PBMCs per donor.

TCR CDR3 regions were amplified from genomic DNA by multiplex PCR using the deep immunoSEQ assay. For each cell subset, the extracted genomic DNA was distributed evenly across all wells of several immunoSEQ 96-well plates, and each plate served as one replicate. For sorted subsets, roughly 200 ng of genomic DNA, equivalent to 25,000 to 35,000 T cell genomes, went into each replicate PCR. Purified libraries were quantified with a Qubit 3.0 fluorometer, sized on a Bioanalyzer 2100, and re-quantified with the KAPA Library Quantification kit. A separate single-read 150-cycle Illumina NextSeq 550 flow cell was used to sequence each immunoSEQ 96-well plate. The authors processed their data as follows. Because the immunoSEQ output included only junctional sequences and no quality scores, the filtering could not be the same as the filtering used for full-length reads. To assign V/J genes and CDR3, sequences were annotated using PyIR, a Python wrapper for IgBLAST v1.9, with IMGT germline references. Reads were removed for weak V/J assignments (E-value above 1e-6), missing CDR3, stop codons, out-of-frame junctions, or ambiguous translated residues. A V3J clonotype was defined by an identical inferred V gene, J gene, and CDR3 amino acid sequence. Percentage overlap between repertoires was computed as shared unique clonotypes divided by the size of the smaller repertoire. RTK rarefaction, the Chao1 estimator, and Recon v2.1 estimates of unobserved clonotypes were used to assess repertoire richness. Generation probabilities for all TCRbeta clonotypes obtained by the gDNA method from several donors were computed using OLGA. The clones in this table, taken by TCRdb from immuneACCESS, are in-frame only. Not every clone is retained; where verified, under half of the shortfall comes from an unresolved V gene, and the cause of the rest is unknown. V and J calls plus clone size are reproduced from that table; the DNA served to infer D and trimming. Counted in this sample were 560,000 or so clones; about 96% of them appeared once. Roughly 0.1% of the sample is taken by the ten largest.

Details on this clone: Its cognate antigen has yet to be identified. No base quality values were provided; no much bigger clone lies one nucleotide off.

Overall study outcomes, separate from this receptor: Sampling was restricted to blood, and TCR repertoires in tissue are likely to differ from TCR repertoires in blood. Compared with non-shared clonotypes, the clonotypes found in all four sorted-subset donors had higher generation probabilities. Because the study included a small number of donors, the genetic and exposure-history diversity represented was limited. When several donors were compared, the shared fraction of clonotypes was around 5.1% for naive CD4, less than 4% for naive CD8, more than 2% for memory CD4, and 0.4% for memory CD8. Rarefaction of sorted-subset datasets indicated incomplete sequencing despite the large sequencing depth. Pairwise subsampling led to the expectation that sequencing depth would affect the degree of clonotype sharing among donors. Estimated clonotype richness was generally larger for naive than for memory subsets.

For the CD8 naive samples, CD45RO-negative cells were positively selected for CCR7, yielding a CD45RA+CCR7+ population from which TemRA cells were excluded. Donors were healthy HIV-negative adults with no recently reported acute infections or vaccinations. Every donor was a Caucasian adult living in Nashville, Tennessee, USA. After blood collection by leukapheresis, PBMCs were isolated using Ficoll-Histopaque density gradient centrifugation and then cryopreserved in the vapor phase of liquid nitrogen. Analytical flow cytometry was used to check the purity and quantity of every magnetically sorted T cell population. From each sorted fraction, genomic DNA was isolated and quantified by UV absorbance on a Nanodrop 2000c. At the junction V is shortened by 1 base and J by 2 bases; bases outside the gene matches: 2. In the germline V gene, CDR1 corresponds to MGHRA and CDR2 to YSYEKL. Its CDR3 holds 17 amino acids, cysteine through phenylalanine. The kept DNA is CDR3 alone, 51 bases in frame from the first base.

Sequencing input: naive CD8+ T cells sorted from blood. The cell subset or site label, read with the paper, signifies: CD45RA+CCR7+. The sequence was obtained from a woman aged 25-40 years in good health. The sequence joins TRBV4-1 to TRBJ2-5, with 15 middle bases fitting TRBD2. The CDR3 corresponds to CASSQVGLAGGQETQYF. The DNA sequence reads TGCGCCAGCAGCCAAGTCGGACTAGCGGGGGGGCAAGAGACCCAGTACTTC.